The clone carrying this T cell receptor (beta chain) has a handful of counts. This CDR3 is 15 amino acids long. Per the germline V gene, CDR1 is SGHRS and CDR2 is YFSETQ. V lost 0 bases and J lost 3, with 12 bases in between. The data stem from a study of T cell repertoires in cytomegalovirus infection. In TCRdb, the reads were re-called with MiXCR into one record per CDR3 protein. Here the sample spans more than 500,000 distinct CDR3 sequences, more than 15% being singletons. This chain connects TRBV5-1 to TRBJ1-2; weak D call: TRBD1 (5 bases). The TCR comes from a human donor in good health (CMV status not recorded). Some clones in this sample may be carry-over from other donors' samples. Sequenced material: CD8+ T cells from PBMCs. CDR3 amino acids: CASSLDSGTHYGYTF. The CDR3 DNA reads TGCGCCAGCAGCTTGGATTCAGGGACCCACTATGGCTACACCTTC.